The rows below give T cell receptor beta chains drawn from one sample of a study of shared clonotypes between healthy human individuals. Measured with immunoSEQ multiplex PCR; TCRdb has only the in-frame clones, and not every one. The repertoire holds 2 million to 2.5 million clones, 90% to 95% seen once, with under 0.45% in the top ten. The material sequenced was naive CD4+ T cells from PBMCs. These receptors were taken from a man aged 18 to 30 in good health. Some clones in this sample may be carry-over from other donors' samples. CDR3s include the opening cysteine and the closing phenylalanine or tryptophan. Each record gives: CDR3 length, V gene, J gene, D gene, clone size, CDR3 protein, CDR3 DNA. The D gene is left open where the match is weak. Clone sizes are given selectively: once, few, many, or a class where the clone is expanded.

17,TRBV27,TRBJ2-1,-,-,CASSLRGGLAEDNEQFF,TGTGCCAGCAGTTTAAGGGGGGGCCTAGCGGAAGACAATGAGCAGTTCTTC
17,TRBV9,TRBJ2-2,TRBD2,-,CASSAHGTSGNTGELFF,TGTGCCAGCAGCGCCCACGGGACTAGCGGGAACACCGGGGAGCTGTTTTTT
11,TRBV20-1,TRBJ2-1,TRBD2,-,CSASRRGEQFF,TGCAGTGCGTCCCGGCGGGGGGAGCAGTTCTTC
16,TRBV28,TRBJ2-1,-,-,CASSLSGFGPDNEQFF,TGTGCCAGCAGTTTATCGGGGTTTGGGCCTGACAATGAGCAGTTCTTC
14,TRBV11-1,TRBJ2-5,-,-,CASSQPATKATQYF,TGTGCCAGCAGCCAACCCGCAACAAAGGCCACCCAGTACTTC
16,TRBV9,TRBJ1-4,TRBD1,-,CASSPRGGQGNEKLFF,TGTGCCAGCAGCCCCAGGGGGGGGCAGGGGAATGAAAAACTGTTTTTT
15,TRBV9,TRBJ2-7,TRBD2,-,CASSVGLAGNYEQYF,TGTGCCAGCAGCGTAGGGTTAGCGGGGAACTACGAGCAGTACTTC
15,TRBV5-4,TRBJ2-1,-,-,CASSLSAGPYNEQFF,TGTGCCAGCAGCTTGAGCGCGGGGCCCTACAATGAGCAGTTCTTC
15,TRBV9,TRBJ2-7,-,-,CASSSPGTWNGEQYF,TGTGCCAGCAGCTCCCCCGGGACATGGAACGGGGAGCAGTACTTC
14,TRBV28,TRBJ2-5,-,once,CASSLTPGRETQYF,TGTGCCAGCAGTTTAACCCCTGGAAGAGAGACCCAGTACTTC
14,TRBV7-2,TRBJ1-4,-,-,CASSRDPTNEKLFF,TGTGCCAGCAGCCGGGACCCAACTAATGAAAAACTGTTTTTT
17,TRBV18,TRBJ1-3,TRBD1,-,CASSRGQGVLAGNTIYF,TGTGCCAGCTCAAGGGGACAGGGTGTTCTTGCAGGAAACACCATATATTTT
16,TRBV4-2,TRBJ1-5,TRBD1,few,CASSQDWTGGYQPQHF,TGTGCCAGCAGCCAAGATTGGACAGGGGGCTATCAGCCCCAGCATTTT
17,TRBV18,TRBJ2-3,TRBD2,-,CASSPPGLAGRTDTQYF,TGTGCCAGCTCACCACCCGGACTAGCCGGAAGGACAGATACGCAGTATTTT
15,TRBV7-9,TRBJ2-1,-,-,CASSPPGTAYNEQFF,TGTGCCAGCAGCCCCCCCGGGACGGCGTACAATGAGCAGTTCTTC
14,TRBV18,TRBJ1-3,-,-,CASSPSTTGNTIYF,TGTGCCAGCTCACCCTCGACAACTGGAAACACCATATATTTT
13,TRBV15,TRBJ2-4,-,-,CAVLVPAKNIQYF,TGTGCCGTCCTAGTACCAGCCAAAAACATTCAGTACTTC
12,TRBV29-1,TRBJ1-5,-,-,CSVATGNQPQHF,TGCAGCGTTGCGACAGGCAATCAGCCCCAGCATTTT
15,TRBV7-7,TRBJ2-5,-,-,CASSLLPAAEETQYF,TGTGCCAGCAGCTTACTACCCGCGGCGGAAGAGACCCAGTACTTC
13,TRBV14,TRBJ1-2,-,few,CASSRGQNYGYTF,TGTGCCAGCAGCCGAGGACAGAACTATGGCTACACCTTC
18,TRBV30,TRBJ1-6,TRBD1,-,CAWSPLRTGRSSGSPLHF,TGTGCCTGGAGTCCTCTCAGGACAGGGCGATCGTCGGGATCACCCCTCCACTTT
14,TRBV10-3,TRBJ2-5,TRBD2,-,CAAGGLAGAETQYF,TGTGCCGCCGGGGGACTAGCGGGAGCGGAGACCCAGTACTTC
14,TRBV5-8,TRBJ2-6,-,-,CASDRVSGANVLTF,TGTGCCAGCGATCGGGTCTCTGGGGCCAACGTCCTGACTTTC
15,TRBV9,TRBJ2-3,TRBD1,-,CASSVAGQGPPAQYF,TGTGCCAGCAGCGTAGCTGGACAGGGGCCTCCAGCGCAGTATTTT
13,TRBV29-1,TRBJ1-2,-,-,CSVVGLFNYGYTF,TGCAGCGTTGTAGGGCTTTTTAACTATGGCTACACCTTC
15,TRBV4-3,TRBJ1-3,-,-,CASSFDGAPGNTIYF,TGCGCCAGCAGCTTCGACGGGGCGCCTGGAAACACCATATATTTT
14,TRBV5-1,TRBJ2-1,-,-,CASSLAVGNNEQFF,TGCGCCAGCAGCTTGGCCGTCGGAAACAATGAGCAGTTCTTC
12,TRBV7-2,TRBJ2-7,-,-,CASSPSLYEQYF,TGTGCCAGCAGCCCGAGCCTTTACGAGCAGTACTTC